These 25 T cell receptor beta chains came from one sample sequenced in a study of blood T cell repertoires in COVID-19. Sequencing used immunoSEQ multiplex PCR; TCRdb keeps in-frame clones, though not all of them. The sample lists some 130,000 clones; approximately 88% were seen once. The sequenced sample consisted of peripheral blood. These receptors were collected from a man aged 50-60 years with acute or convalescent COVID-19.

This clone was seen just once. The CDR3 protein is CASSVDQGAGVAPLHF. CDR3 DNA sequence: TGTGCCAGCAGCGTAGATCAGGGGGCGGGTGTGGCACCCCTCCACTTT. The chain has TRBV9 and TRBJ1-6, with TRBD1 matching 8 bases. The V gene's germline CDR1 is SGDLS and CDR2 YYNGEE. Unmatched junction bases numbered 10, after V lost 0 bases and J lost 11 bases. The CDR3 extends over 16 amino acids. Based on the CDR3 plus reference TRBV9 and TRBJ1-6, the full variable domain is DSGVTQTPKHLITATGQRVTLRCSPRSGDLSVYWYQQSLDQGLQFLIQYYNGEERAKGNILERFSAQQFPDLHSELNLSSLELGDSALYFCASSVDQGAGVAPLHFGNGTRLTVT.

This chain connects TRBV28 to TRBJ2-3; possibly TRBD2 for D (6 bases). This CDR3 is built from 13 residues. V was cut by 2 bases and J by 3 bases, with 6 bases left in between. From germline, CDR1 is MDHEN and CDR2 SYDVKM. The CDR3 is CASSLGGTDTQYF. For the CDR3, the DNA is TGTGCCAGCAGTTTAGGGGGGACAGATACGCAGTATTTT.

V usage is TRBV6-5 and J usage is TRBJ1-6; D not resolved. Germline loops: CDR1 MNHEY, CDR2 SVGAGI. V lost 4 bases and J lost 2, with 6 bases in between. CDR3 length equals 14 residues. CDR3 nucleotide sequence: TGTGCCAGCAGTTCAGCGGCCTATAATTCACCCCTCCACTTT. It yields the protein CASSSAAYNSPLHF.

The chain is built from TRBV5-1 and TRBJ1-1; D perhaps matches TRBD1 (6 bases). The germline V gene has CDR1 SGHRS and CDR2 YFSETQ. Trimming took off 2 bases at V and 1 base at J, with 12 bases between the two ends. The CDR3 is 15 residues long. The CDR3 nucleotides are TGCGCCAGCAGCTTTATGGGGGCAAAGAACACTGAAGCTTTCTTT. This sequence encodes CASSFMGAKNTEAFF.

The chain couples TRBV5-8 to TRBJ1-2, with 7 bases fitting TRBD1. The CDR3 spans 14 residues. CDR1 is SGHTS, CDR2 YDEGEE, per germline. The V gene end was trimmed by 1 base and the J gene end by 4 bases; junction bases not matched to a gene: 4. In nucleotides, the CDR3 is TGTGCCAGCAGCTTGTGGGACAGATTCTATGGCTACACCTTC. This sequence encodes CASSLWDRFYGYTF.

This clone is a singleton in its sample. The V gene is TRBV6-5, the J gene TRBJ1-2; unclear D gene. There are 15 residues in the CDR3. Germline V gene data show CDR1 as MNHEY and CDR2 as SVGAGI. V lost 0 bases and J lost 8, with 16 bases in between. CDR3 in DNA: TGTGCCAGCAGTTACTCGTTAAAGTCTCGAGGGGGCTACACCTTC. It is translated as CASSYSLKSRGGYTF.

In nucleotides, the CDR3 is TGTGCCAGCAGTCCGGAGGTCGCCTACAATGAGCAGTTCTTC. Its protein product is CASSPEVAYNEQFF. The rearrangement joins TRBV9 to TRBJ2-1, with D possibly being TRBD2 (5 bases). The V gene lost 5 bases and the J gene lost 2 bases, with 11 bases spanning the gap. The CDR3 contains 14 residues. Germline CDR1 reads SGDLS; CDR2 reads YYNGEE. Full variable domain (remainder filled in from reference TRBV9 and TRBJ2-1): DSGVTQTPKHLITATGQRVTLRCSPRSGDLSVYWYQQSLDQGLQFLIQYYNGEERAKGNILERFSAQQFPDLHSELNLSSLELGDSALYFCASSPEVAYNEQFFGPGTRLTVL.

The chain employs TRBV2 and TRBJ1-1; tentatively, D is TRBD1 (5 bases). V dropped 5 bases and J dropped 8 bases, with 21 bases sitting between them. CDR1 and CDR2 from the germline V gene are SNHLY and FYNNEI. The CDR3 sequence is 15 residues long. Here the CDR3 DNA reads TGTGCCAGCAGTAAAGGGGAGGACCGGGGTACCGAAGCTTTCTTT. This encodes CASSKGEDRGTEAFF.

This clone was seen a single time. This chain's CDR3 is CASSRAGESTDTQYF. DNA of the CDR3: TGTGCCAGTAGTAGAGCGGGAGAATCGACAGATACGCAGTATTTT. The J gene is TRBJ2-3, the V gene TRBV19, with TRBD2 matching 8 bases. The CDR3 length is 15 residues. Germline loops: CDR1 LNHDA, CDR2 SQIVND (reference sequence). After removal of 4 bases from V and 3 bases from J, the junction contained 6 bases not matched to a gene.

The chain combines TRBV20-1 with TRBJ2-3, with a tentative D call TRBD1 (6 bases). V dropped 3 bases and J dropped 8 bases, with 21 bases sitting between them. CDR3 size: 15 residues. Germline loops: CDR1 DFQATT, CDR2 SNEGSKA (reference sequence). CDR3 coding DNA: TGCAGTGCTAGTACTTCACAGGGCTCACAGGGTACGCAGTATTTT. Translating it yields CSASTSQGSQGTQYF.

CDR3 bases: TGCGCCAGCAGCCAAGATGAGGTGACTTATACGCAGTATTTT. This encodes CASSQDEVTYTQYF. This chain joins TRBV4-1 and TRBJ2-3; D not resolved. Trimming took 0 bases from V and 7 from J, leaving 11 bases between them. The CDR3 consists of 14 residues. Germline V gene sequence: CDR1 MGHRA, CDR2 YSYEKL.

The chain's CDR3 is CASSLEGGRVNTEAFF. In DNA form, the CDR3 reads TGCGCCAGCAGCTTGGAAGGGGGTCGGGTGAACACTGAAGCTTTCTTT. The rearrangement links TRBV5-1 to TRBJ1-1; D perhaps matches TRBD1 (6 bases). Trimming removed 0 bases at V and 0 bases at J, with 12 bases between. The CDR3 totals 16 residues. Germline assignment: CDR1 SGHRS and CDR2 YFSETQ.

The V gene is TRBV6-4, the J gene TRBJ1-6; D uncertain. V dropped 3 bases and J dropped 9 bases, with 15 bases sitting between them. The CDR3 covers 15 residues. Germline V CDR1 and CDR2: MRHNA, SNTAGT. The CDR3 sequence: CASSERSDSGSPLHF. CDR3 coding DNA: TGTGCCAGCAGTGAAAGGTCCGACTCCGGTTCACCCCTCCACTTT.

The chain has TRBV30 and TRBJ2-5; 8 nucleotides agree with TRBD2. Losses at the gene ends were 4 bases for V and 4 bases for J; bases not matched to a gene: 11. The CDR3 is 15 amino acids. Germline V gene sequence: CDR1 GTSNPN, CDR2 SVGIG (reference sequence). The CDR3 protein is CAWNLQVAGLETQYF. In DNA form, the CDR3 reads TGTGCCTGGAACCTCCAGGTAGCGGGGTTAGAGACCCAGTACTTC.

The chain couples TRBV19 to TRBJ2-5, with TRBD1 matching over 8 bases. CDR1 LNHDA and CDR2 SQIVND come from the germline V gene (reference sequence). The CDR3 spans 14 residues. Trimming at V came to 3 bases and at J to 5 bases, leaving 5 bases not matched to a gene. CDR3 sequence (DNA): TGTGCCAGTAGTATTGGGACAGGAGGGGAGACCCAGTACTTC. This sequence encodes CASSIGTGGETQYF.

The chain joins TRBV12-3 or TRBV12-4 to TRBJ1-1; D is ambiguous. The V and J ends lost 8 bases and 0 bases respectively, with 10 bases between them. This CDR3 is built from 13 residues. This CDR3 is CASFYTLNTEAFF. The CDR3 DNA sequence: TGTGCCAGCTTTTATACACTGAACACTGAAGCTTTCTTT.

Only one count was recorded for this clone. The V and J genes are TRBV10-3 and TRBJ1-5, with D perhaps matching TRBD1 (6 bases). The V end was cut by 0 bases, the J end by 8 bases, with 20 bases between. The germline V gene has CDR1 ENHRY and CDR2 SYGVKD. The CDR3 has 17 amino acids. CDR3 in DNA: TGTGCCATCAGTGAGTCGATAGACAGGACGGGGTTGGAGCCCCAGCATTTT. It translates to CAISESIDRTGLEPQHF.

The chain carries TRBV10-3 and TRBJ1-1; 8 bases are a match to TRBD1. V trimming: 6 bases; J trimming: 3 bases; junction bases outside the gene matches: 6. This CDR3 contains 14 residues. Germline CDR1 reads ENHRY; CDR2 reads SYGVKD. CDR3 loop: CAISQTGEDTEAFF. In nucleotides, the CDR3 is TGTGCCATCAGCCAGACAGGGGAGGACACTGAAGCTTTCTTT.

This chain joins TRBV19 and TRBJ1-1, with D hard to call. The CDR3 runs 13 residues. V lost 9 bases and J lost 4, with 15 bases in between. Germline V CDR1 and CDR2: LNHDA, SQIVND (reference sequence). The chain's CDR3 is CASSLAVSTEAFF. The DNA for the CDR3 is TGTGCCAGCTCGTTGGCTGTTTCCACTGAAGCTTTCTTT.

The V and J genes are TRBV6-5 and TRBJ2-7; a weak D match, TRBD2 (6 bases). Trimming pared 6 bases from V and 2 bases from J, leaving 17 bases between. CDR1 and CDR2 (germline): MNHEY, SVGAGI. CDR3 size: 15 residues. In DNA, the CDR3 is TGTGCCAGCAGACCCCATGGGAGGCCCCCCTACGAGCAGTACTTC. Protein sequence: CASRPHGRPPYEQYF.

The rearrangement uses TRBV7-3 and TRBJ2-2, with TRBD1 matching 10 bases. The CDR3 is 16 amino acids. Germline V gives CDR1 SGHTA, CDR2 FQGTGA. V shed 5 bases, J shed 7 bases, and the junction held 10 bases outside the gene matches. The CDR3: CASSPPTGGGLGELFF. DNA of the CDR3: TGTGCCAGCAGCCCGCCGACAGGGGGCGGTCTCGGGGAGCTGTTTTTT.

The chain links TRBV28 to TRBJ2-1; possible D gene TRBD2, 6 bases. V lost 3 bases and J 5 bases, leaving 20 bases between the germline ends. This CDR3 region has 17 residues. Germline CDR1 reads MDHEN; CDR2 reads SYDVKM. The CDR3 DNA reads as TGTGCCAGCAGTTTGCGGGAAGCACTTAGCCGAAACAATGAGCAGTTCTTC. This codes for CASSLREALSRNNEQFF.

This chain joins TRBV5-4 and TRBJ2-5; TRBD2 agrees at 14 bases. Germline V lookup: CDR1 SGHNT, CDR2 YYREEE (reference sequence). J was trimmed by 4 bases and V by 2 bases; bases with no gene match: 13. The CDR3 is 19 residues long. The CDR3 nucleotides are TGTGCCAGCAGCTTAGGGTCGACTAGCGGGAGGGCCTGGGGAGAGACCCAGTACTTC. As protein: CASSLGSTSGRAWGETQYF.

V is TRBV10-3 and J is TRBJ2-7; the match to TRBD2 covers 12 bases. There are 16 residues in the CDR3. Germline V gives CDR1 ENHRY, CDR2 SYGVKD. V shed 4 bases, J shed 6 bases, and the junction held 10 bases outside the gene matches. The CDR3 coding sequence is TGTGCCATCAGTGTACGGGGAACTAGCGGGGGGAGCGAGCAGTACTTC. This gives the protein CAISVRGTSGGSEQYF.

J is TRBJ2-7 and V is TRBV7-3; a weak D match, TRBD2 (7 bases). V was shortened by 3 bases and J by 7 bases, with 13 bases between the two germline ends. The length of the CDR3 is 13 residues. The V gene's germline CDR1 is SGHTA and CDR2 FQGTGA. CDR3: CASSFRGAGEQYF. CDR3 sequence (DNA): TGTGCCAGCAGCTTCCGGGGGGCGGGGGAGCAGTACTTC. Full variable domain (rest looked up from reference TRBV7-3 and TRBJ2-7): GAGVSQTPSNKVTEKGKYVELRCDPISGHTALYWYRQSLGQGPEFLIYFQGTGAADDSGLPNDRFFAVRPEGSVSTLKIQRTERGDSAVYLCASSFRGAGEQYFGPGTRLTVT.